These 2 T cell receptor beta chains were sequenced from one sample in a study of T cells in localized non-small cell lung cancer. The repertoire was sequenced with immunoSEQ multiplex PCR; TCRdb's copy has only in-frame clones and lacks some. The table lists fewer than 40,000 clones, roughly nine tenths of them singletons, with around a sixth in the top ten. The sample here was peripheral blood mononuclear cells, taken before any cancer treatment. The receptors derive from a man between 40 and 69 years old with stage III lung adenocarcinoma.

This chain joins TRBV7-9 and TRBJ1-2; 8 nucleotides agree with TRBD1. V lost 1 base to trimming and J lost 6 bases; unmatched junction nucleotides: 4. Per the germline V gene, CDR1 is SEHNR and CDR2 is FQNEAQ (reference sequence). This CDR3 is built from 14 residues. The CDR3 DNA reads TGTGCCAGCAGCTTAGAGCTGACAGGGGATGGCTACACCTTC. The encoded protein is CASSLELTGDGYTF.

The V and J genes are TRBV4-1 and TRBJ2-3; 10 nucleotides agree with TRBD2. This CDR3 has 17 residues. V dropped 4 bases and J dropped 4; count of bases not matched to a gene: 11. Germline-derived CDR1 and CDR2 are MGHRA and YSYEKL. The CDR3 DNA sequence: TGCGCCAGCAGCCTAGGGATAGCGGGGGGCGGCGCAGATACGCAGTATTTT. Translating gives CASSLGIAGGGADTQYF.